These 17 T cell receptor beta chains were all obtained from the same sample, sequenced in a study of blood T cells in healthy people across ages. It was with a sample-barcoded 5' primer and a J-beta primer mix that a second PCR of roughly 7 to 12 cycles was run. TCRdb independently ran MiXCR on the 5' RACE reads; one entry per CDR3 protein. The sample includes over 1,500,000 distinct CDR3 sequences, approximately 39% of them seen just once. The sample consisted of blood. The origin of the receptors is a human donor in good health.

This rearrangement joins TRBV10-3 to TRBJ2-5; the D is unclear. Germline CDR1 ENHRY, CDR2 SYGVKD. This CDR3 spans 14 amino acids. V lost 3 bases, J lost 1 base, and 9 bases lay in between. The CDR3 loop reads CAISDRNLQETQYF. For the CDR3, the DNA is TGTGCCATCAGTGACCGGAACCTCCAAGAGACCCAGTACTTC.

This clonotype was recorded a few times. V is TRBV5-5 and J is TRBJ2-1; D gene uncertain. The CDR3 has 12 residues. Germline CDR1 and CDR2: SGHKS and YYEKEE (reference sequence). Deletions cut 5 bases from V and 5 bases from J, with 8 bases between. The CDR3 here is CASRLTDNEQFF. CDR3 nucleotides: TGTGCCAGCAGACTGACTGACAATGAGCAGTTCTTC.

In this sample, this clonotype turned up a few times. V gene TRBV6-1 combines with J gene TRBJ2-5; 10 bases align to TRBD2. The CDR3 has 16 amino acids. V shed 4 bases, J shed 6 bases, and the junction held 11 bases outside the gene matches. Germline V gives CDR1 MNHNS, CDR2 SASEGT. CDR3 residues: CASSVGSGGAVKTQYF. For the CDR3, the DNA is TGTGCCAGCAGTGTTGGGAGCGGGGGGGCGGTTAAGACCCAGTACTTC.

This clonotype was seen a few times. Germline is not matched at one junction end, which may reflect a read error. V is TRBV5-1 and J is TRBJ2-3; 7 bases map to TRBD1. The CDR3 sequence is 15 residues long. The germline V gene has CDR1 SGHRS and CDR2 YFSETQ. In DNA form, the CDR3 reads TGTGCCAGCAGCTTGACAGGGCCGAGCACAGATACGCAGTATTTT. Protein sequence: CASSLTGPSTDTQYF.

The chain recombines TRBV7-3 with TRBJ2-1; 10 bases match TRBD1. The V segment lost 3 bases and the J segment 9 bases; nucleotides outside the gene matches: 5. There are 14 residues in the CDR3. Germline assignment: CDR1 SGHTA and CDR2 FQGTGA. The CDR3: CASSFRDRGSEQFF. Written as DNA, the CDR3 is TGTGCCAGCAGCTTCCGGGACAGGGGAAGTGAGCAGTTCTTC.

The chain couples TRBV6-7 to TRBJ1-2; D gene uncertain. TRBV6-7 is labeled an ORF, and its function is uncertain. Trimming removed 6 bases from V and 6 bases from J, with 23 bases in between. The CDR3 has 16 amino acids. The CDR3 reads CASSRRAGSRVDGYTF. CDR3 DNA sequence: TGTGCCAGCAGCCGCCGGGCGGGATCTCGAGTAGATGGCTACACCTTC.

V usage is TRBV6-6 and J usage is TRBJ2-4, with 10 bases that match TRBD1. The J call may be wrong; the DNA end is better matched by TRBJ2-7. The CDR3 is 14 amino acids. CDR1 is MNHNY, CDR2 SVGAGI, per germline (reference sequence). Here the CDR3 reads CASKMGQGYYEQYF. The CDR3 DNA sequence: TGTGCCAGCAAAATGGGACAGGGGTACTACGAGCAGTACTTC.

In its sample, this clonotype was seen once. The chain carries TRBV19 and TRBJ2-7; TRBD1 matches 8 bases. Losses at the gene ends were 4 bases for V and 3 bases for J; bases not matched to a gene: 8. CDR1 and CDR2 from the germline V gene are LNHDA and SQIVND (reference sequence). CDR3 size: 15 residues. CDR3 amino acids: CASSTRDRLSYEQYF. The CDR3 DNA sequence: TGTGCCAGTAGTACTCGGGACAGGTTGAGCTACGAGCAGTACTTC.

This clonotype was picked up a small number of times. The gene calls are TRBV6-6 and TRBJ1-5, with D possibly matching TRBD1 (6 bases). CDR1 and CDR2 from the germline V gene are MNHNY and SVGAGI (reference sequence). Trimming cost V 4 bases and J 9 bases, with 19 bases left between them. The CDR3 contains 15 residues. This chain's CDR3 is CASSFSANRVGPQHF. CDR3 sequence (DNA): TGTGCCAGCAGTTTCAGCGCCAACAGGGTTGGGCCCCAGCATTTT.

The chain combines TRBV3-1 with TRBJ2-7; D is uncertain. The CDR3 extends over 17 amino acids. With 4 bases removed from V and 2 bases from J, the gap between germline ends came to 21 bases. Germline V gene data show CDR1 as LGHDT and CDR2 as YNNKEL (reference sequence). The CDR3 nucleotides read TGTGCCAGCAGCCGTCCGAGATTAGACGGATACCCCTACGAGCAGTACTTC. It codes for CASSRPRLDGYPYEQYF.

There are a few counts of this clonotype. This chain joins TRBV27 and TRBJ2-7; D gene ambiguous. The CDR3 is 13 amino acids. V lost 10 bases to trimming and J lost 3 bases, with 16 bases between them. Germline-derived CDR1 and CDR2 are MNHEY and SMNVEV (reference sequence). The CDR3 DNA sequence: TGTGCCATCCGGGTTGGGCGTTACTACGAGCAGTACTTC. This sequence encodes CAIRVGRYYEQYF.

Comments on this clonotype: A much larger clonotype is one base distant, so this may be a read error. The chain joins TRBV12-3 or TRBV12-4 to TRBJ2-5; tentative D call: TRBD1 (6 bases). The CDR3 totals 14 residues. Trimming left V 5 bases short and J 11 bases short, with 21 bases between. Here the CDR3 reads CASSPGTSFYVQYF. CDR3 DNA: TGTGCCAGCAGTCCTGGGACAAGTTTCTACGTGCAGTACTTC.

This clonotype was recorded a few times. V gene TRBV7-2 combines with J gene TRBJ2-7; 8 bases are shared with TRBD1. The length of the CDR3 is 14 residues. V trimming: 6 bases; J trimming: 2 bases; junction bases outside the gene matches: 6. Germline values: CDR1 SGHTA, CDR2 FQGNSA. CDR3 bases: TGTGCCAGCAGGACCCGACAGGGGACCTACGAGCAGTACTTC. Residues: CASRTRQGTYEQYF.

The gene calls are TRBV12-3 or TRBV12-4 and TRBJ1-2; D remains unclear. V was trimmed by 6 bases and J by 4 bases, leaving 15 bases between them. The CDR3 runs to 14 residues. CDR3 amino acids: CASSNFLTSYGYTF. The CDR3 nucleotides read TGTGCCAGCAGCAATTTTTTGACGAGCTATGGCTACACCTTC.

The genes are TRBV25-1 and TRBJ2-1, with D perhaps matching TRBD1 (5 bases). CDR3 size: 10 residues. Germline V lookup: CDR1 MGHDK, CDR2 SYGVNS. The CDR3 spells CALVGVEQFF. In DNA form, the CDR3 reads TGTGCTCTTGTAGGGGTTGAGCAGTTCTTC.

The chain recombines TRBV7-2 with TRBJ1-6; D is perhaps TRBD1 (6 bases). This CDR3 contains 16 residues. Trimming left V 2 bases short and J 9 bases short, with 17 bases between. CDR1 and CDR2 from the germline V gene are SGHTA and FQGNSA. The CDR3 loop is CASSLHHRDTGSPLHF. The CDR3 region has the DNA TGTGCCAGCAGCTTACATCATCGGGACACGGGTTCACCCCTCCACTTT.

The J gene is TRBJ1-2, the V gene TRBV7-9; D ambiguous. The CDR3 runs 14 residues. V dropped 5 bases and J dropped 8 bases, with 18 bases sitting between them. From germline, CDR1 is SEHNR and CDR2 FQNEAQ (reference sequence). The CDR3 is CASSPRISLGGYTF. The DNA of the CDR3 is TGTGCCAGCAGCCCCCGGATTTCTTTAGGCGGCTACACCTTC.